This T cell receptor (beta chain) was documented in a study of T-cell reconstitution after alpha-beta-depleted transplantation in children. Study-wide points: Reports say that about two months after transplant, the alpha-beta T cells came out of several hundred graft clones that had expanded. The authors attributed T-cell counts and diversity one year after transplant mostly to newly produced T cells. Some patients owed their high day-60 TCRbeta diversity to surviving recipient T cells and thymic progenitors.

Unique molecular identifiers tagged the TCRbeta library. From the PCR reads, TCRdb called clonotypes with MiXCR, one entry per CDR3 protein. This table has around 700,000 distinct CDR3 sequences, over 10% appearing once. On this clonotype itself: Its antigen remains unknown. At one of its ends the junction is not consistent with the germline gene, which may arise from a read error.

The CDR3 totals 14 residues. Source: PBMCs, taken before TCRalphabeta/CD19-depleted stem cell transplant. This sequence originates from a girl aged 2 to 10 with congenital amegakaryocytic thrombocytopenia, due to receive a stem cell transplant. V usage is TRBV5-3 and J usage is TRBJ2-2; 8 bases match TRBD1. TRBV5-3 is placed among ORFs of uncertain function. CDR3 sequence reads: CARSSGGLSGELFF. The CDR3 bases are TGTGCCAGGAGCTCAGGGGGCCTCTCCGGGGAGCTGTTTTTT.